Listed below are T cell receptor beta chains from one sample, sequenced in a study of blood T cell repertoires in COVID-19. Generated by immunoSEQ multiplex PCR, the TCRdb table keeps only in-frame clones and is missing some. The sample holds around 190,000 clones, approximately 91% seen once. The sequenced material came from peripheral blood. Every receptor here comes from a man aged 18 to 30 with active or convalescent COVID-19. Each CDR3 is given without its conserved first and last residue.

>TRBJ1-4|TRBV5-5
ASSLDRVAEKLF
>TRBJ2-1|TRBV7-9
ASSLDGRDNEQF
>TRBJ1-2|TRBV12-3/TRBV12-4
ASSSGENYGYT
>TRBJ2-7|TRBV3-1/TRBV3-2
ASSQLLSSYEQY
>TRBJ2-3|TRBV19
ASSIFGTPGDTQY
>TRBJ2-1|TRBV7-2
ASSLEGQGYNEQF
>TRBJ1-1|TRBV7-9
ASSLSGGSTEAF
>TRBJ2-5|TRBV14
ASSQEPGQQETQY
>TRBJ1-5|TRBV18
ASSPPGQGDNQPQH
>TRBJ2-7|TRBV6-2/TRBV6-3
ASSSDRGLPYEQY
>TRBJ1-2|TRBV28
ASRPLDRALSGYT
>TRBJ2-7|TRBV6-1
ASSENIPFRGPDEQY
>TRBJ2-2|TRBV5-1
ASSLSQGTGELF
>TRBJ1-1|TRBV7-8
ASSLAPPGTEAF
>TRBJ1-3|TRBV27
ASRSTGGVIGNTIY
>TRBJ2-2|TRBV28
ASSFALVSTGELF
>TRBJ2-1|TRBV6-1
ASSENRGFGNEQF
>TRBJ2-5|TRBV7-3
ASSLEGLPGGQETQY
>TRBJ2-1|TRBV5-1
ASSFSRDRGGSEQF
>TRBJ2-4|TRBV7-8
ASSIIAGGNGDKNIQY
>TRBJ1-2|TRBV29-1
SVEVSYYGYT
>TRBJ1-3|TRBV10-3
AISDETGLLGGTIY
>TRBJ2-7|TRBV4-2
ASSQDQSGRAFYEQY
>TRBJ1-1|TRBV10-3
AISEPTVGTEAF
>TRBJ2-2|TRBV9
ASKELAGAGELF
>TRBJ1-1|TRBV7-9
ASSSRGTDRGRHRTEAF
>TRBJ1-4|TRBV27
ASGPTGYNEKLF
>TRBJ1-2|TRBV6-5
ASRGQGNGYT
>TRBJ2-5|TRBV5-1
ASSLAYQETQY
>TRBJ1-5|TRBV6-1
ASSEDPGNQPQH
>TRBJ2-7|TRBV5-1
ASSWEGTDTYEQY
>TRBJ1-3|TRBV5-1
ASSPRTTGVGNTIY
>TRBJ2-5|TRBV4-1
ASSGQGEETQY
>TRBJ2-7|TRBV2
ASSYLRGEQY
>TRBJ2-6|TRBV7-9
ASSPQGANVLT
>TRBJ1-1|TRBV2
ASSEGQGGNTEAF
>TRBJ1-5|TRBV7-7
ASRRTGGLGQPQH
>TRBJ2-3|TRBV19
ASSNPPGRLPGDTQY
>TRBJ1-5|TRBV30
AWRGGQYSNQPQH
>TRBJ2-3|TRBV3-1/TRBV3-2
ASSRGLSTDTQY
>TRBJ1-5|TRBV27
ASSLTGTGHNQPQH
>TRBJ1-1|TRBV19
ASSGNRVTEAF
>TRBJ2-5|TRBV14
ASSQVGVGETQY
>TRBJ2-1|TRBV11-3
ASSLGAGTYNEQF
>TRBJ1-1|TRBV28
ASSLSRQPHTEAF
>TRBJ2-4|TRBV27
ASRSSSSL
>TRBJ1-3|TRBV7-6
ASSPGQGDSGNTIY
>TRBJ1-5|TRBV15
ATSIWDRSRNQPQH
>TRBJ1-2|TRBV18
ASSRTSDSRGYGYT
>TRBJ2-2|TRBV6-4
ASSDSSDTGELF
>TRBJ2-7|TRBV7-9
ASSFPGQGDEQY
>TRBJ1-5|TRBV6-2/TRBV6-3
ASSRGGNQPQH
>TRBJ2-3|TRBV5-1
ASSLAAGVSTDTQY